A selection of T cell receptor beta chains follows, all from one sample in a study of shared clonotypes between healthy human individuals. This table comes from immunoSEQ multiplex PCR, and its TCRdb copy is limited to in-frame clones, with some not included. Of around 1.5 million clones listed, roughly 98% are singletons. Material: naive CD4+ T cells sorted from blood. The receptors derive from a man younger than 45 in good health. Both conserved end residues are part of each CDR3. The order of the fields is J gene, D gene, clone size, V gene, CDR3 DNA, CDR3 protein. A D gene is named only where the DNA matches it firmly. Size is omitted from some rows. Given values are once, few, many or a class for expanded clones.

j_gene: TRBJ2-3
d_gene: -
abundance: -
v_gene: TRBV28
CDR3nt: TGTGCCAGCAGTTTTGGGCAGGGCACAGATACGCAGTATTTT
CDR3aa: CASSFGQGTDTQYF

j_gene: TRBJ2-7
d_gene: -
abundance: -
v_gene: TRBV18
CDR3nt: TGTGCCAGCTCATACAGGTACGAGCAGTACTTC
CDR3aa: CASSYRYEQYF

j_gene: TRBJ2-2
d_gene: TRBD2
abundance: -
v_gene: TRBV28
CDR3nt: TGTGCCAGTACTCAGGGAGGGCGAACCGGGGAGCTGTTTTTT
CDR3aa: CASTQGGRTGELFF

j_gene: TRBJ1-5
d_gene: -
abundance: -
v_gene: TRBV27
CDR3nt: TGTGCCAGCAGCCTAAGGGGCGGAGCCCAGCATTTT
CDR3aa: CASSLRGGAQHF

j_gene: TRBJ2-7
d_gene: TRBD2
abundance: -
v_gene: TRBV6-6
CDR3nt: TGTGCCAGCAGAACTAGCGGTTCCCGCGACGAGCAGTACTTC
CDR3aa: CASRTSGSRDEQYF

j_gene: TRBJ2-2
d_gene: -
abundance: -
v_gene: TRBV7-3
CDR3nt: TGTGCCAGCAGCTACGGGGGCTTCGGGGAGCTGTTTTTT
CDR3aa: CASSYGGFGELFF

j_gene: TRBJ2-1
d_gene: -
abundance: -
v_gene: TRBV6-5
CDR3nt: TGTGCCAGCAGTTCCGGGACACTCTACAATGAGCAGTTCTTC
CDR3aa: CASSSGTLYNEQFF

j_gene: TRBJ2-5
d_gene: -
abundance: -
v_gene: TRBV11-3
CDR3nt: TGTGCCAGCAGCTTGAGAGCGGAGGCAGGGGAGACCCAGTACTTC
CDR3aa: CASSLRAEAGETQYF

j_gene: TRBJ2-1
d_gene: -
abundance: -
v_gene: TRBV27
CDR3nt: TGTGCCAGCAGGTTGGGACAATCCTACAATGAGCAGTTCTTC
CDR3aa: CASRLGQSYNEQFF

j_gene: TRBJ1-5
d_gene: -
abundance: -
v_gene: TRBV5-6
CDR3nt: TGTGCCAGCAGCTTGTATCGGGGACTGAGCAATCAGCCCCAGCATTTT
CDR3aa: CASSLYRGLSNQPQHF

j_gene: TRBJ2-3
d_gene: TRBD2
abundance: -
v_gene: TRBV7-9
CDR3nt: TGTGCCAGCAGCGCCGGACTAGCGGGAGTGGCAGATACGCAGTATTTT
CDR3aa: CASSAGLAGVADTQYF

j_gene: TRBJ1-2
d_gene: TRBD1
abundance: -
v_gene: TRBV7-9
CDR3nt: TGTGCCAGCAGCTTATTTCCGACAGGGAATGGCTACACCTTC
CDR3aa: CASSLFPTGNGYTF

j_gene: TRBJ1-3
d_gene: -
abundance: -
v_gene: TRBV28
CDR3nt: TGTGCCAGCAGTTTACCGTTGGGCATCTCTGGAAACACCATATATTTT
CDR3aa: CASSLPLGISGNTIYF

j_gene: TRBJ2-7
d_gene: TRBD1
abundance: -
v_gene: TRBV10-3
CDR3nt: TGTGCCATCAGCCGGGACAGGACCTCCTACGAGCAGTACTTC
CDR3aa: CAISRDRTSYEQYF

j_gene: TRBJ2-5
d_gene: -
abundance: once
v_gene: TRBV5-8
CDR3nt: TGTGCCAGCAGCTTGTCTCTAGAGACCCAGTACTTC
CDR3aa: CASSLSLETQYF

j_gene: TRBJ2-7
d_gene: TRBD2
abundance: once
v_gene: TRBV28
CDR3nt: TGTGCCAGCAGTTTCTCCGCTGCGGGAGGCCCCTACGAGCAGTACTTC
CDR3aa: CASSFSAAGGPYEQYF

j_gene: TRBJ2-1
d_gene: TRBD2
abundance: -
v_gene: TRBV7-2
CDR3nt: TGTGCCAGCAGCCCTATAGCGGGACCCTACAATGAGCAGTTCTTC
CDR3aa: CASSPIAGPYNEQFF

j_gene: TRBJ1-3
d_gene: -
abundance: once
v_gene: TRBV30
CDR3nt: TGTGCCTGGAGTCACATTGGGGGAAACACCATATATTTT
CDR3aa: CAWSHIGGNTIYF

j_gene: TRBJ2-1
d_gene: -
abundance: -
v_gene: TRBV12-5
CDR3nt: TGTGCTAGTGATGGAGGGCGCCAGATCAAGGATGAGCAGTTCTTC
CDR3aa: CASDGGRQIKDEQFF

j_gene: TRBJ1-5
d_gene: -
abundance: -
v_gene: TRBV28
CDR3nt: TGTGCCAGCAGCCTAGAGGGATTTGGCAATCAGCCCCAGCATTTT
CDR3aa: CASSLEGFGNQPQHF

j_gene: TRBJ2-2
d_gene: -
abundance: -
v_gene: TRBV7-9
CDR3nt: TGTGCCAGCAGCTCGAGGACCGGGGAGCTGTTTTTT
CDR3aa: CASSSRTGELFF

j_gene: TRBJ2-3
d_gene: TRBD2
abundance: -
v_gene: TRBV7-3
CDR3nt: TGTGCCAGCAGCCAAGGGCGTGGACTAGCGGATTCAACCCATACGCAGTATTTT
CDR3aa: CASSQGRGLADSTHTQYF

j_gene: TRBJ2-3
d_gene: -
abundance: -
v_gene: TRBV27
CDR3nt: TGTGCCAGCAGCGGACTAATGGTCAGACACGGTACGCAGTATTTT
CDR3aa: CASSGLMVRHGTQYF

j_gene: TRBJ1-1
d_gene: -
abundance: -
v_gene: TRBV6-1
CDR3nt: TGTGCCAGCAGTGAAGGGGAATTCTTGAACACTGAAGCTTTCTTT
CDR3aa: CASSEGEFLNTEAFF

j_gene: TRBJ2-3
d_gene: -
abundance: -
v_gene: TRBV11-2
CDR3nt: TGTGCCAGCAGCCGCGTGGAAGATACGCAGTATTTT
CDR3aa: CASSRVEDTQYF

j_gene: TRBJ2-2
d_gene: TRBD2
abundance: -
v_gene: TRBV10-3
CDR3nt: TGTGCCATCAGTGATAGGCTAGCGGGAATCACCGGGGAGCTGTTTTTT
CDR3aa: CAISDRLAGITGELFF

j_gene: TRBJ1-3
d_gene: TRBD1
abundance: -
v_gene: TRBV2
CDR3nt: TGTGCCAGCAGTTCCGGGACAGGGGAATTTTATGCTGGAAACACCATATATTTT
CDR3aa: CASSSGTGEFYAGNTIYF

j_gene: TRBJ2-1
d_gene: -
abundance: -
v_gene: TRBV27
CDR3nt: TGTGCCAGCAGTTGGGGGGGGGCCGGGGGCAATGAGCAGTTCTTC
CDR3aa: CASSWGGAGGNEQFF

j_gene: TRBJ2-3
d_gene: TRBD2
abundance: -
v_gene: TRBV19
CDR3nt: TGTGCCAGTAGTATCCGGACTAGCGGGGGCACAGATACGCAGTATTTT
CDR3aa: CASSIRTSGGTDTQYF

j_gene: TRBJ2-7
d_gene: TRBD1
abundance: -
v_gene: TRBV9
CDR3nt: TGTGCCAGCAGCGTAGCGACAGGGGGAGGCTACGAGCAGTACTTC
CDR3aa: CASSVATGGGYEQYF

j_gene: TRBJ2-2
d_gene: TRBD2
abundance: few
v_gene: TRBV19
CDR3nt: TGTGCCAGTAACCGGGATAGCGGGCACACCGGGGAGCTGTTTTTT
CDR3aa: CASNRDSGHTGELFF

j_gene: TRBJ2-2
d_gene: TRBD2
abundance: -
v_gene: TRBV6-4
CDR3nt: TGTGCCAGCAGTGACGCGGGAGAAAACACCGGGGAGCTGTTTTTT
CDR3aa: CASSDAGENTGELFF

j_gene: TRBJ1-1
d_gene: -
abundance: -
v_gene: TRBV2
CDR3nt: TGTGCCAGCAGACAGAACATAAACACTGAAGCTTTCTTT
CDR3aa: CASRQNINTEAFF

j_gene: TRBJ1-2
d_gene: -
abundance: -
v_gene: TRBV18
CDR3nt: TGTGCCAGCTCACGCGACCCCCCTGTGGGGACCGGGAAACCAGACCATGGCTACACCTTC
CDR3aa: CASSRDPPVGTGKPDHGYTF

j_gene: TRBJ2-3
d_gene: TRBD2
abundance: -
v_gene: TRBV9
CDR3nt: TGTGCCAGCAGCGTAGAGGCTAGCGGGAGAACAGATACGCAGTATTTT
CDR3aa: CASSVEASGRTDTQYF

j_gene: TRBJ2-1
d_gene: -
abundance: -
v_gene: TRBV9
CDR3nt: TGTGCCAGCAGCGCTGGCTCTAGCTCCTACAATGAGCAGTTCTTC
CDR3aa: CASSAGSSSYNEQFF

j_gene: TRBJ2-1
d_gene: -
abundance: -
v_gene: TRBV15
CDR3nt: TGTGCCACCAGCAGAGATGTAGGAGCTGAGCAGTTCTTC
CDR3aa: CATSRDVGAEQFF

j_gene: TRBJ1-2
d_gene: -
abundance: -
v_gene: TRBV5-6
CDR3nt: TGTGCCAGCAGCTTGCGGGGGGGCCTCTCATTGCCTGGCTACACCTTC
CDR3aa: CASSLRGGLSLPGYTF

j_gene: TRBJ1-2
d_gene: -
abundance: -
v_gene: TRBV6-6
CDR3nt: TGTGCCAGCAGCCCGGGTCGCTATGGCTACACCTTC
CDR3aa: CASSPGRYGYTF

j_gene: TRBJ2-7
d_gene: -
abundance: -
v_gene: TRBV29-1
CDR3nt: TGCAGCGTCCAGGAGTCCTACGAGCAGTACTTC
CDR3aa: CSVQESYEQYF

j_gene: TRBJ2-2
d_gene: -
abundance: -
v_gene: TRBV5-1
CDR3nt: TGCGCCAGCAGCCTAACCGGGACTAACACCGGGGAGCTGTTTTTT
CDR3aa: CASSLTGTNTGELFF

j_gene: TRBJ2-7
d_gene: TRBD2
abundance: -
v_gene: TRBV28
CDR3nt: TGTGCCAGCAGTTTAATCGCCGGGACTAGCGGGAGGAGATGGGCCTACGAGCAGTACTTC
CDR3aa: CASSLIAGTSGRRWAYEQYF

j_gene: TRBJ1-1
d_gene: -
abundance: -
v_gene: TRBV28
CDR3nt: TGTGCCAGCAGTTTTGGGGTTGGGACTGAAGCTTTCTTT
CDR3aa: CASSFGVGTEAFF

j_gene: TRBJ2-1
d_gene: -
abundance: -
v_gene: TRBV11-3
CDR3nt: TGTGCCAGCAGCTTAAGTAGGGATGAGCAGTTCTTC
CDR3aa: CASSLSRDEQFF

j_gene: TRBJ1-1
d_gene: -
abundance: -
v_gene: TRBV7-2
CDR3nt: TGTGCCAGCAGCCGGCTGGGTAACACTGAAGCTTTCTTT
CDR3aa: CASSRLGNTEAFF

j_gene: TRBJ2-7
d_gene: -
abundance: -
v_gene: TRBV10-1
CDR3nt: TGCGCCAGCGGAGGACGAGCCCCTTCCCCATCCTACGAGCAGTACTTC
CDR3aa: CASGGRAPSPSYEQYF

j_gene: TRBJ2-1
d_gene: -
abundance: -
v_gene: TRBV7-2
CDR3nt: TGTGCCAGCAGCTTAGTTGCAGGGCCTCAGGGGCAGTTCTTC
CDR3aa: CASSLVAGPQGQFF

j_gene: TRBJ2-1
d_gene: -
abundance: -
v_gene: TRBV7-2
CDR3nt: TGTGCCAGCAGCATCCCGGGGGACTCGCAGTTCTTC
CDR3aa: CASSIPGDSQFF

j_gene: TRBJ2-7
d_gene: -
abundance: -
v_gene: TRBV7-2
CDR3nt: TGTGCCAGCAGCCGAACAGGGCCCGGCGCCTCCTACGAGCAGTACTTC
CDR3aa: CASSRTGPGASYEQYF

j_gene: TRBJ2-1
d_gene: -
abundance: -
v_gene: TRBV12-5
CDR3nt: TGTGCTAGTGGTTTGGTACGGGGGTCGGGAGACTACAATGAGCAGTTCTTC
CDR3aa: CASGLVRGSGDYNEQFF